Shown below are 25 T cell receptor beta chains from a single sample sequenced in a study of shared clonotypes between healthy human individuals. Sequencing used immunoSEQ multiplex PCR; TCRdb keeps in-frame clones, though not all of them. The table shows about 1 million clones, with about 75% occurring only once. Sequenced: memory CD4+ T cells sorted from blood. The subset was: CD45RA-negative fraction. The origin of the receptors is a young man in good health.

This clone was seen once. The chain couples TRBV7-9 to TRBJ1-1; weak D call: TRBD1 (5 bases). CDR1 and CDR2 from the germline V gene are SEHNR and FQNEAQ (reference sequence). The CDR3 extends over 14 amino acids. V was trimmed by 5 bases and J by 1 base, leaving 11 bases between them. The CDR3 spells CASSTGGWNTEAFF. The DNA of the CDR3 is TGTGCCAGCAGCACCGGGGGGTGGAACACTGAAGCTTTCTTT.

The chain couples TRBV27 to TRBJ2-7, with D perhaps matching TRBD2 (6 bases). Germline V gene data show CDR1 as MNHEY and CDR2 as SMNVEV (reference sequence). The CDR3 is made up of 14 amino acids. Trimming cost V 6 bases and J 3 bases, with 15 bases left between them. The CDR3, as DNA: TGTGCCAGCAGAACAGCGGGCTCCCTCTACGAGCAGTACTTC. This sequence encodes CASRTAGSLYEQYF.

V usage is TRBV21-1 and J usage is TRBJ2-1; the tabulated D call, TRBD1, remains unverified against the DNA. TRBV21-1 is an annotated pseudogene. This CDR3 has 13 amino acids. CDR3 bases: TGTGCCAGGGGGACAGGGGACCACAATGAGCAGTTCTTC. This gives the protein CARGTGDHNEQFF.

V is TRBV5-6 and J is TRBJ1-1; a possible D gene is TRBD1 (6 bases). This CDR3 spans 15 amino acids. CDR1 is SGHDT and CDR2 is YYEEEE in the germline V gene. Trimming removed 2 bases at V and 2 bases at J, with 13 bases between. The CDR3 protein is CASSFVTGFNTEAFF. CDR3 nucleotide sequence: TGTGCCAGCAGCTTCGTAACAGGGTTTAACACTGAAGCTTTCTTT.

This clone has a handful of counts. The chain joins TRBV6-1 to TRBJ1-2; no reliable D call. CDR1 MNHNS and CDR2 SASEGT come from the germline V gene. The CDR3 totals 11 residues. The ends were cut back, 3 bases at V and 7 bases at J, with 6 bases in the middle. The CDR3 loop is CASSETFGYTF. The CDR3, as DNA: TGTGCCAGCAGTGAGACCTTTGGCTACACCTTC.

J is TRBJ2-2 and V is TRBV19, with 8 bases fitting TRBD2. After removal of 5 bases from V and 10 bases from J, the junction contained 6 bases not matched to a gene. The CDR3 length is 13 residues. The germline V gene has CDR1 LNHDA and CDR2 SQIVND (reference sequence). CDR3 amino acids: CASSPSGSQELFF. The CDR3 DNA is TGTGCCAGTAGTCCGAGCGGGAGCCAGGAGCTGTTTTTT.

The chain links TRBV6-1 to TRBJ2-7, with TRBD1 as a possible D gene (5 bases). V was cut by 1 base and J by 0 bases, with 13 bases left in between. CDR3 length: 16 residues. In germline, CDR1 is MNHNS, CDR2 SASEGT. CDR3 protein: CASSEGQGGVSYEQYF. Here the CDR3 DNA reads TGTGCCAGCAGTGAAGGGCAGGGTGGGGTCTCCTACGAGCAGTACTTC.

As regards this clone: The sample contains more than one DNA sequence encoding this CDR3. The V and J genes are TRBV20-1 and TRBJ1-1; no firm D call. Germline V gives CDR1 DFQATT, CDR2 SNEGSKA (reference sequence). Between the trimmed V and J ends, which lost 1 base and 1 base, there was a span of 1 base. The CDR3 runs 11 residues. CDR3 sequence reads: CSARGNTEAFF. The CDR3 DNA follows: TGCAGTGCTAGAGGGAACACTGAAGCTTTCTTT.

V is TRBV5-4 and J is TRBJ2-2; D not resolved. The V end was cut by 4 bases, the J end by 1 base, with 11 bases between. This CDR3 has 15 residues. CDR1 SGHNT and CDR2 YYREEE come from the germline V gene (reference sequence). In DNA, the CDR3 is TGTGCCAGCAGCGACCCCGGACGGAACACCGGGGAGCTGTTTTTT. Amino acid sequence: CASSDPGRNTGELFF.

V and J are TRBV19 and TRBJ2-2; D is uncertain. Germline V gives CDR1 LNHDA, CDR2 SQIVND (reference sequence). This CDR3 has 13 residues. The CDR3 nucleotides are TGTTCTTCCCCGGCCGGGCGGACCGGGGAGCTGTTTTTT. Residues: CSSPAGRTGELFF.

V is TRBV12-5 and J is TRBJ1-5, with D possibly TRBD1 on 5 matching bases. The CDR3 spans 14 residues. Germline CDR1 reads LGHNT; CDR2 reads FRNRAP. Trimming shortened V by 1 base and J by 6 bases, and 10 bases separated the two germline ends. CDR3 in amino acids: CASGLDGGVQPQHF. The CDR3 coding sequence is TGTGCTAGTGGTTTGGACGGGGGGGTTCAGCCCCAGCATTTT.

The chain links TRBV10-3 to TRBJ2-2, with D possibly matching TRBD1 (6 bases). Germline V lookup: CDR1 ENHRY, CDR2 SYGVKD. V was cut by 5 bases and J by 6 bases, with 22 bases left in between. This CDR3 has 17 residues. The CDR3 spells CAISQNLQGNGAGELFF. The DNA for the CDR3 is TGTGCCATCAGTCAGAACTTACAGGGAAACGGGGCCGGGGAGCTGTTTTTT.

As to this clone: The sample carries other DNA sequences with the same CDR3. In nucleotides, the CDR3 is TGCGCCAGCAGCCAAGACCGCGAGCAGTACTTC. This sequence encodes CASSQDREQYF. The rearrangement joins TRBV4-1 to TRBJ2-7; D not resolved. This CDR3 is built from 11 residues. Germline V CDR1 and CDR2: MGHRA, YSYEKL. The V and J ends lost 0 bases and 6 bases respectively, with 3 bases between them.

The chain uses TRBV27 and TRBJ1-1; weak D call: TRBD1 (6 bases). CDR1 is MNHEY, CDR2 SMNVEV, per germline (reference sequence). Deletions cut 6 bases from V and 4 bases from J, with 15 bases between. The length of the CDR3 is 14 residues. The CDR3 bases are TGTGCCAGCAGACCGACAGGACTTCCCACTGAAGCTTTCTTT. This gives the protein CASRPTGLPTEAFF.

The genes are TRBV11-2 and TRBJ2-3; D perhaps matches TRBD1 (5 bases). Germline CDR1 reads SGHAT; CDR2 reads FQNNGV. The CDR3 sequence is 14 residues long. V was clipped by 6 bases and J by 2 bases, with 12 bases between them. The CDR3 reads CASRPGLSTDTQYF. The CDR3 bases are TGTGCCAGCAGGCCAGGGCTTTCCACAGATACGCAGTATTTT.

The genes are TRBV10-3 and TRBJ2-4; D is possibly TRBD1 (6 bases). The V gene lost 11 bases and the J gene lost 3 bases, with 17 bases spanning the gap. Germline V gives CDR1 ENHRY, CDR2 SYGVKD. The CDR3 totals 14 residues. The CDR3 DNA follows: TGTGCCGCACCCCCTCAGGGGCACAAAAACATTCAGTACTTC. Its translation is CAAPPQGHKNIQYF.

The rearrangement joins TRBV19 to TRBJ2-1; 7 bases map to TRBD1. V shed 4 bases, J shed 0 bases, and the junction held 9 bases outside the gene matches. Germline V gene sequence: CDR1 LNHDA, CDR2 SQIVND (reference sequence). The CDR3 contains 17 residues. Here the CDR3 reads CASSKALGTASYNEQFF. The CDR3 coding sequence is TGTGCCAGTAGTAAGGCATTGGGGACAGCCTCCTACAATGAGCAGTTCTTC.

This clone occurred a few times. V and J are TRBV9 and TRBJ2-1; 8 bases match TRBD1. CDR1 and CDR2 from the germline V gene are SGDLS and YYNGEE. Trimming cost V 4 bases and J 0 bases; bases outside gene matches: 9. The CDR3 contains 17 residues. The CDR3 reads CASSTRTGGSSYNEQFF. CDR3 bases: TGTGCCAGCAGCACGAGAACAGGGGGGAGCTCCTACAATGAGCAGTTCTTC.

This clone showed up just once. The chain is built from TRBV19 and TRBJ2-1; the match to TRBD2 covers 8 bases. The CDR3 consists of 20 residues. Germline V lookup: CDR1 LNHDA, CDR2 SQIVND (reference sequence). V gave up 3 bases and J gave up 8 bases; unmatched junction bases: 24. The CDR3 coding sequence is TGTGCCAGTAGTATGGGGTTTTACAGGTCCGGGACTAGACGAACGGATGAGCAGTTCTTC. As protein: CASSMGFYRSGTRRTDEQFF.

This clone came up a few times. In DNA, the CDR3 is TGTGCCAGCAAAGAGGCCTATGGCTACACCTTC. Translating gives CASKEAYGYTF. V and J are TRBV2 and TRBJ1-2, with D uncertain. V gave up 7 bases and J gave up 4 bases, with 7 bases separating them. Germline V CDR1 and CDR2: SNHLY, FYNNEI. There are 11 residues in the CDR3.

The gene calls are TRBV19 and TRBJ2-5; a possible D gene is TRBD2 (6 bases). Germline CDR1 and CDR2: LNHDA and SQIVND (reference sequence). The CDR3 loop spans 14 amino acids. Trimming stripped 4 bases from V and 5 bases from J, with 14 bases between. The CDR3 loop reads CASSTGRSGETQYF. CDR3 DNA sequence: TGTGCCAGTAGTACCGGGAGATCCGGGGAGACCCAGTACTTC.

Of note for this clone: Other DNA sequences in the sample encode the same CDR3. V and J are TRBV18 and TRBJ1-1; a weak D match, TRBD1 (6 bases). The V gene lost 5 bases and the J gene lost 2 bases, with 9 bases spanning the gap. The CDR3 spans 13 residues. CDR1 and CDR2 from the germline V gene are KGHSH and LQKENI. The CDR3 region has the DNA TGTGCCAGCTCAGCGGACAGAAACACTGAAGCTTTCTTT. Translation gives CASSADRNTEAFF.

The V call is TRBV28, the J call TRBJ2-7; 10 nucleotides match TRBD2. Trimming took 5 bases from V and 0 from J; bases not matched to a gene: 4. Germline V gene lookup returns CDR1 MDHEN and CDR2 SYDVKM. CDR3 length equals 15 residues. In DNA form, the CDR3 reads TGTGCCAGCAGTCCGTGGACTAGCGGCTCCTACGAGCAGTACTTC. Translated: CASSPWTSGSYEQYF.

This clone was detected a few times. The chain couples TRBV27 to TRBJ1-6; D gene unclear. The germline CDR1 and CDR2 sequences are MNHEY and SMNVEV (reference sequence). The ends were cut back, 6 bases at V and 7 bases at J, with 16 bases in the middle. The CDR3 runs 15 residues. CDR3 nucleotide sequence: TGTGCCAGCAGACGGATTACGGGGATGAATTCACCCCTCCACTTT. Protein: CASRRITGMNSPLHF.

The rearrangement links TRBV18 to TRBJ1-2; D is ambiguous. Trimming pared 2 bases from V and 6 bases from J, leaving 10 bases between. This CDR3 is 13 amino acids long. In germline, CDR1 is KGHSH, CDR2 LQKENI. CDR3 region: CASSPRETDGYTF. Here the CDR3 DNA reads TGTGCCAGCTCACCAAGGGAAACGGATGGCTACACCTTC.